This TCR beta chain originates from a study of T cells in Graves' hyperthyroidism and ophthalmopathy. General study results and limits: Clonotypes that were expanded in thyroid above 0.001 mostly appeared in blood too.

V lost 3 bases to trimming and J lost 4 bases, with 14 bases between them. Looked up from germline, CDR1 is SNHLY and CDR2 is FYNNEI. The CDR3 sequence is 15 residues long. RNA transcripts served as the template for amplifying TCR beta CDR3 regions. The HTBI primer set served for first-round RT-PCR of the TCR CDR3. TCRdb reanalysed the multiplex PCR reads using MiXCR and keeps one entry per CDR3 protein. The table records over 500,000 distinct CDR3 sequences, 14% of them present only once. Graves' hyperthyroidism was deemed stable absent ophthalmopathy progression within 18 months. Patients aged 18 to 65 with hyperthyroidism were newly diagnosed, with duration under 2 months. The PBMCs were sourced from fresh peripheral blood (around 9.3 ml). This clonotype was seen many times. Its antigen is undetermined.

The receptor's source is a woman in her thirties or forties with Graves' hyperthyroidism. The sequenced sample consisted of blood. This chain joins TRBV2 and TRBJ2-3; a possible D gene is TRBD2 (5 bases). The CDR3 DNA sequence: TGTGCCAGCAGTGAGTTGGCTAGCAACGCAGATACGCAGTATTTT. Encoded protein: CASSELASNADTQYF.